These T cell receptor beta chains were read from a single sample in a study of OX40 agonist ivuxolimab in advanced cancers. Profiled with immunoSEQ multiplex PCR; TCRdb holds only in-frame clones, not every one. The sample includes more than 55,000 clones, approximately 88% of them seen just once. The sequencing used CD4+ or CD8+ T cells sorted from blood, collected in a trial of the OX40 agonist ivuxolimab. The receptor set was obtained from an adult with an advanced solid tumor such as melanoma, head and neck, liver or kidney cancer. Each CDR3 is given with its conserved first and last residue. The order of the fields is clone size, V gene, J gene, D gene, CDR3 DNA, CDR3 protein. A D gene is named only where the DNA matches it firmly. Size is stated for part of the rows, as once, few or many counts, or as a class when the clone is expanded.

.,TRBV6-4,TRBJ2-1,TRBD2,TGTGCCAGCAGTGTACTAGCGGGAGGAGAGCAGTTCTTC,CASSVLAGGEQFF
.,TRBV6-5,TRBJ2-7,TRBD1,TGTGCCAGCAGACCCCCGGGACAGGGCCTCCTCGAGCAGTACTTC,CASRPPGQGLLEQYF
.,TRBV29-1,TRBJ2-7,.,TGCAGCGTTGTCGGCTTCAGCTACGAGCAGTACTTC,CSVVGFSYEQYF
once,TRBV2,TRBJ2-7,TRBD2,TGTGCCAGCAGTCTCCTAGCGGGACCTTCCGAGCAGTACTTC,CASSLLAGPSEQYF
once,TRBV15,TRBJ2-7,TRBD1,TGTGCCACCAGCAGAGATCGGGGACAGTCCTACGAGCAGTACTTC,CATSRDRGQSYEQYF
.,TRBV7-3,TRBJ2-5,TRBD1,TGTGCCAGCAGCTCGGGACAGTGGGGGGAGACCCAGTACTTC,CASSSGQWGETQYF
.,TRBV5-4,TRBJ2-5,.,TGTGCCAGCAGCTTAGGCGGCACCCAAGAGACCCAGTACTTC,CASSLGGTQETQYF
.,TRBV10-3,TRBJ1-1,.,TGTGCCATCAGGGGAGGGGGGTATGGTGAAGCTTTCTTT,CAIRGGGYGEAFF
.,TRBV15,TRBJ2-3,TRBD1,TGTGCCACCAGCAGGGACAGGGGGTCAGATACGCAGTATTTT,CATSRDRGSDTQYF
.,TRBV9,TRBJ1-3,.,TGTGCCAGCAGCGCCACTCGAGGGGGCTCTGGAAACACCATATATTTT,CASSATRGGSGNTIYF